This TCR beta chain is from a study of identical twins. Study findings and constraints: There was more out-of-frame TCR alpha sharing in monozygotic twins than models estimated.

V was pared by 8 bases and J by 1 base, with 14 bases between. The CDR3 runs 13 residues. Germline lookup yields CDR1 DFQATT and CDR2 SNEGSKA (reference sequence). Template switching introduced a universal primer site, and the cDNA bore unique molecular identifiers. TCRdb recomputed calls from the 5' RACE reads with MiXCR, one row per CDR3 protein. The sample comprises about 690,000 distinct CDR3 sequences, around 6.1% of which are singletons, and 1.5% to 2% rests with the top ten. Healthy Caucasians, and only they, were the donors. This clonotype was observed at least ten times. No antigen is known for it.

Material: naive T cells sorted from blood. The V and J genes are TRBV20-1 and TRBJ2-5; D perhaps matches TRBD1 (5 bases). This receptor was taken from a man between 18 and 29 years old in good health. Written as DNA, the CDR3 is TGCAGTTCCCCCCCAGGGTCCCAAGAGACCCAGTACTTC. Translating gives CSSPPGSQETQYF.